This T cell receptor (beta chain) is drawn from a study of blood T cells in healthy people across ages. A sample-barcoded 5' primer and a J-beta primer mix were used in a second PCR of roughly 7 to 11 cycles. TCRdb redid the calling of the 5' RACE reads with MiXCR, one entry per CDR3 protein. The sample consists of around 1.5 million distinct CDR3 sequences, around 36% of them appearing once. There were at least 5.5 micrograms of total RNA extracted from every sample. The CDR3 covers 14 residues. In germline, CDR1 is SGDLS, CDR2 YYNGEE. V was cut by 4 bases and J by 0 bases, with 10 bases left in between. This clonotype occurred a few times. Its cognate antigen is unknown. Overall study results and limits: Total diversity from one million sequenced T cells was likely underestimated.

The source material was blood. V is TRBV9 and J is TRBJ1-1; D remains ambiguous. The TCR was taken from a woman aged 25 to 39 in good health. The DNA of the CDR3 is TGTGCCAGCAGCCCCAACTACCTGAACACTGAAGCTTTCTTT. It specifies CASSPNYLNTEAFF.